The text below deals with one T cell receptor beta chain. The sample is drawn from a study of blood T cell repertoires in COVID-19. Overall study: Samples came from the United States, Italy and Spain, spanning acute and convalescent COVID-19. PBMCs, B-cell-depleted T cells, or T cells provided the cDNA or gDNA that made up the material.

Per the original data handling: Quantification of nucleated cells was approximated via reference gene primer amplification. TCRdb's table, derived via immunoSEQ multiplex PCR, lists solely in-frame clones and lacks some. That table furnishes V, J and clone size, whereas the DNA furnished D and trimming. The repertoire includes approximately 70,000 clones, 76% of them detected once, and 14% to 15% sits in the top ten. Seattle patients were enrolled during active infection and followed longitudinally. V dropped 5 bases and J dropped 2 bases, with 13 bases sitting between them. The CDR3 contains 14 residues. Germline loops: CDR1 MDHEN, CDR2 SYDVKM.

The J gene is TRBJ2-7, the V gene TRBV28, with a possible D match to TRBD2 (5 bases). The sequence came from a man aged 60-69 years with COVID-19, enrolled during active disease. Sample: peripheral blood. The CDR3 nucleotides read TGTGCCAGCAGTATCCAGCCGGGAACCTACGAGCAGTACTTC. Its protein is CASSIQPGTYEQYF.